The T cell receptor beta chain described here comes from a study of blood T cell repertoires in COVID-19. TCRdb's copy holds only in-frame clones and misses some; the assay was immunoSEQ multiplex PCR. This sample carries 150,000 to 190,000 clones, 80% to 90% of them seen once, and the ten largest clones take under 8.5%. The CDR3 has 13 residues. CDR1 is KGHSH, CDR2 LQKENI, per germline. Trimming stripped 3 bases from V and 11 bases from J, with 16 bases between. This clone was seen at least ten times. The sequenced material came from peripheral blood. This sequence originates from an older woman with COVID-19, enrolled during active disease. The chain employs TRBV18 and TRBJ1-2, with D possibly being TRBD1 (6 bases). The CDR3 sequence is CASSPVTGNVYTF. The CDR3 bases are TGTGCCAGCTCACCCGTCACAGGGAATGTGTACACCTTC.